Shown below are 9 T cell receptor beta chains from a single sample sequenced in a study of T cells expressing NK-cell markers. TCRdb reprocessed the 5' RACE reads and reports one entry per CDR3 protein, with no DNA. The sample holds some 440,000 distinct CDR3 sequences. Sequences were obtained from blood T cells: a sorted CD56 or NKG2C T cell subset, CD4+ or CD8+ T cells, or bulk PBMC T cells (not recorded which). The receptors come from a woman aged 45-65 years in good health.

V usage is TRBV19 and J usage is TRBJ2-1; the D call from TCRdb, TRBD2, cannot be confirmed without DNA. This CDR3 is 14 amino acids long. CDR1 and CDR2 from the germline V gene are LNHDA and SQIVND (reference sequence). This chain's CDR3 is CASSISSGIGGQFF.

This CDR3 is CSVDAFISYNEQFF. The gene calls are TRBV29-1 and TRBJ2-1. CDR1 is SQVTM and CDR2 is ANQGSEA in the germline V gene. The length of the CDR3 is 14 residues.

This sequence joins TRBV7-8 and TRBJ1-1; checking the TCRdb D call of TRBD1 is not possible without DNA. The CDR3 has 19 residues. Germline lookup yields CDR1 SGHVS and CDR2 FQNEAQ. The CDR3 is CASSLDNPGTGFGNTEAFF.

The chain uses TRBV10-3 and TRBJ2-3. The germline gives CDR1 ENHRY, CDR2 SYGVKD. The CDR3 consists of 15 residues. CDR3 in amino acids: CAISAGQDGTDTQYF.

The J gene is TRBJ2-7, the V gene TRBV27; TCRdb designates TRBD2, a call that cannot be tested without DNA. The germline CDR1 and CDR2 sequences are MNHEY and SMNVEV (reference sequence). This CDR3 is built from 12 residues. The CDR3 is CASRPARLEQYF.

CDR3 region: CASPAETSGRPSSYNEQFF. The chain carries TRBV28 and TRBJ2-1; TCRdb names TRBD2, which stays unverified in the absence of DNA. The germline gives CDR1 MDHEN, CDR2 SYDVKM. This CDR3 contains 19 residues.

CDR3 residues: CASSYSKVLGPSPLHF. This chain links TRBV6-5 with TRBJ1-6; TCRdb's D call of TRBD1 is untestable without DNA. Germline values: CDR1 MNHEY, CDR2 SVGAGI. This CDR3 is 16 amino acids long.

J is TRBJ1-1 and V is TRBV5-1; TCRdb gives TRBD1 as the D gene, but with no DNA this cannot be confirmed. The CDR3 totals 15 residues. CDR1 and CDR2 from the germline V gene are SGHRS and YFSETQ. The CDR3 is CASSPGQSIVTEAFF. The complete variable domain, with remaining parts taken from reference TRBV5-1 and TRBJ1-1, reads KAGVTQTPRYLIKTRGQQVTLSCSPISGHRSVSWYQQTPGQGLQFLFEYFSETQRNKGNFPGRFSGRQFSNSRSEMNVSTLELGDSALYLCASSPGQSIVTEAFFGQGTRLTVV.

The V call is TRBV15, the J call TRBJ1-3. The CDR3 sequence is 18 residues long. Looked up from germline, CDR1 is LNHNV and CDR2 is YYDKDF (reference sequence). CDR3 loop: CATSRTVNAASSGNTIYF.